The source of this T cell receptor (beta chain) is a study of CD8 T cells in Susac syndrome. The study, taken as a whole, reports: The TCR sequencing and HLA analysis in the study involved a relatively small number of individuals, as the study acknowledged.

Comments on this clonotype: What it recognizes is unknown.

TCR beta from blood CD8+ and CD4+ T cells was sequenced. TEMRA cells were FACS-enriched, and CD8+ and CD4+ T cells were isolated negatively. The CDR3 totals 15 residues. Germline CDR1 reads LGHNA; CDR2 reads YSLEER. The V gene end was trimmed by 0 bases and the J gene end by 6 bases; junction bases not matched to a gene: 6. Roughly 0.45 to 1 ug RNA was reverse transcribed with random hexamers. A multiplex approach, immunoSEQ multiplex PCR, amplified TCR beta CDR3 across 54 Vbeta and 13 Jbeta. TCRdb analysed the immunoSEQ multiplex PCR reads with MiXCR anew, one entry per CDR3 protein. Of about 290,000 distinct CDR3 sequences detected, over 75% appear once; the ten largest clones hold around 0.2%.

The TCR was taken from a human donor with multiple sclerosis. Material for sequencing was CD8+ T cells from PBMCs. The V and J genes are TRBV4-3 and TRBJ2-7, with TRBD2 matching 9 bases. The CDR3 sequence is CASSQDLAGILEQYF. CDR3 nucleotide sequence: TGCGCCAGCAGCCAAGACCTAGCGGGAATCCTCGAGCAGTACTTC.